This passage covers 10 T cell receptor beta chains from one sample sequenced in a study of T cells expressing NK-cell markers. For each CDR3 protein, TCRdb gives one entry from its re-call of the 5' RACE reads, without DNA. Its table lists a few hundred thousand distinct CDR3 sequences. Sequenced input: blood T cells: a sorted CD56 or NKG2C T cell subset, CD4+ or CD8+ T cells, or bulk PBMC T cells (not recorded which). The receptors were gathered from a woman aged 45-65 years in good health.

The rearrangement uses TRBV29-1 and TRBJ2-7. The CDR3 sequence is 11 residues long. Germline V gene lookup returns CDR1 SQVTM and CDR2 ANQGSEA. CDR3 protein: CSVEGPYEQYF.

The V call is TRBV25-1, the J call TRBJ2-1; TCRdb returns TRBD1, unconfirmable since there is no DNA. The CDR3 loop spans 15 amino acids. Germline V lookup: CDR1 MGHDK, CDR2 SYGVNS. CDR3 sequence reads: CASSESGRGGDEQFF.

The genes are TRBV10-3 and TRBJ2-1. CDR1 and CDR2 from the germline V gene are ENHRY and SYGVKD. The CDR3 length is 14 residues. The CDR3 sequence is CAIRAAFSYNEQFF.

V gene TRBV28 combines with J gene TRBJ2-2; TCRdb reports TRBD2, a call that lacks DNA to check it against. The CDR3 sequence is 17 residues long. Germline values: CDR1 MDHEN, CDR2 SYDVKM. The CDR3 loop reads CASSTIIAGPNTGELFF.

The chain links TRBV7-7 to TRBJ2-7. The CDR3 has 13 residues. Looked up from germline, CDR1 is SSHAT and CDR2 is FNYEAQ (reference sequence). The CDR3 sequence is CASSQRRSDEQYF.

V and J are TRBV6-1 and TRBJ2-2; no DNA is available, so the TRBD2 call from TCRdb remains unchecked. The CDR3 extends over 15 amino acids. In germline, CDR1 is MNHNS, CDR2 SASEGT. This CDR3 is CASSAGLINTGELFF.

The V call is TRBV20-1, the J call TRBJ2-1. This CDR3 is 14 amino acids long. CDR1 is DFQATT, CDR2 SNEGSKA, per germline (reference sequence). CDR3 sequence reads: CSAQRGSSYNEQFF.

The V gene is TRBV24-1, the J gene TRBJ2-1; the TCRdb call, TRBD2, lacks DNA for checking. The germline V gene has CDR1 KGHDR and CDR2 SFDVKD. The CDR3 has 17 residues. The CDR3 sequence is CATSGGSGASSYNEQFF.

The CDR3 loop is CSVQTLSSGRDTGELFF. V usage is TRBV29-1 and J usage is TRBJ2-2; lacking DNA, the TRBD2 call made by TCRdb goes unchecked. Germline CDR1 SQVTM, CDR2 ANQGSEA. CDR3 length equals 17 residues.

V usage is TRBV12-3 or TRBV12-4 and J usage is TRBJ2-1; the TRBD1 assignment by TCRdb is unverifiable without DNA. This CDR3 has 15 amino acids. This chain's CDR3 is CASSFGIGTINEQFF.